This T cell receptor (beta chain) was captured in a study of T cells in Graves' hyperthyroidism and ophthalmopathy. RNA transcripts served as the template for amplifying TCR beta CDR3 regions. The HTBI set primed first-round TCR CDR3 RT-PCR. MiXCR was run by TCRdb on the multiplex PCR reads, yielding one entry per CDR3 protein. The profile shows some 800,000 distinct CDR3 sequences, over 35% of them singletons. From around 11 ml of fresh peripheral blood, PBMCs were isolated. Germline V gene sequence: CDR1 SQVTM, CDR2 ANQGSEA. Trimming pared 7 bases from V and 0 bases from J, leaving 10 bases between. This CDR3 spans 12 amino acids.

This TCR was sampled from a man aged 18 to 29 with Graves' hyperthyroidism. This chain links TRBV29-1 with TRBJ2-7; D tentatively fits TRBD1 or TRBD2 (5 bases each). The source material was blood. The CDR3 DNA sequence: TGCAGCGGGGGGATAAGCTCCTACGAGCAGTACTTC. Its translation: CSGGISSYEQYF.